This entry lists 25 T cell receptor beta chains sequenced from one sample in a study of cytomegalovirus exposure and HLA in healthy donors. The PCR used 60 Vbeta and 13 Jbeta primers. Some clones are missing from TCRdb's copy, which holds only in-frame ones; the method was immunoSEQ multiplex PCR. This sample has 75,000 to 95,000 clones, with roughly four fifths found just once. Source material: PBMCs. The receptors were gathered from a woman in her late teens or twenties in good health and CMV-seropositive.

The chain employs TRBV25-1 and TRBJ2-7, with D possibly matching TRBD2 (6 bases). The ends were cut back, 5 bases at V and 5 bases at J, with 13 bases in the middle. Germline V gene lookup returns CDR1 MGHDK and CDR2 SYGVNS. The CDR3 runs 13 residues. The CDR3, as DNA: TGTGCCAGCAGTCGGGAGAGTCTCCACGAGCAGTACTTC. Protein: CASSRESLHEQYF.

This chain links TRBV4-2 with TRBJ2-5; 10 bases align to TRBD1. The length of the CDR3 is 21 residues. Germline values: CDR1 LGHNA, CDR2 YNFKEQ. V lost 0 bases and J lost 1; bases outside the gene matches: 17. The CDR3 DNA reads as TGTGCCAGCAGCCAAGAAAGTGGGCTCCTTAACCGGGACAGGGGCCAAGAGACCCAGTACTTC. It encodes CASSQESGLLNRDRGQETQYF.

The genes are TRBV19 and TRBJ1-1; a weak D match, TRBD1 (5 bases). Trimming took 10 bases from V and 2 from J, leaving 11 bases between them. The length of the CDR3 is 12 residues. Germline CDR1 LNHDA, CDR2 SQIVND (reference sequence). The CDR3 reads CAIIGENTEAFF. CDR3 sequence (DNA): TGTGCCATCATAGGGGAAAACACTGAAGCTTTCTTT.

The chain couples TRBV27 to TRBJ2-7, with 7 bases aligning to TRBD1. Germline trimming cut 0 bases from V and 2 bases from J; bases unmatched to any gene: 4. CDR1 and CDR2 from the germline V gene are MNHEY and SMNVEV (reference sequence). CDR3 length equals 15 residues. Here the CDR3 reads CASSLSGQETYEQYF. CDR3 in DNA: TGTGCCAGCAGTTTATCAGGACAGGAAACCTACGAGCAGTACTTC.

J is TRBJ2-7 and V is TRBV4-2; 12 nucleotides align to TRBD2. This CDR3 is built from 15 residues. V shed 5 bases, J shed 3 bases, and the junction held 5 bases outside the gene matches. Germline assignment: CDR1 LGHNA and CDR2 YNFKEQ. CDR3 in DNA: TGTGCCAGCAGCGAGACTAGCGGGAGTCTCTACGAGCAGTACTTC. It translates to CASSETSGSLYEQYF.

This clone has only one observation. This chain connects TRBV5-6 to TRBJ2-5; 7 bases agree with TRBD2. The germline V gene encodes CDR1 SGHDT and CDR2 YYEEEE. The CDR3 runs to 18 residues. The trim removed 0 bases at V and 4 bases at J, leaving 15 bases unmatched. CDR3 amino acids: CASSLVGGVRVLGETQYF. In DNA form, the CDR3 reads TGTGCCAGCAGCTTGGTGGGGGGGGTCAGGGTGCTCGGAGAGACCCAGTACTTC.

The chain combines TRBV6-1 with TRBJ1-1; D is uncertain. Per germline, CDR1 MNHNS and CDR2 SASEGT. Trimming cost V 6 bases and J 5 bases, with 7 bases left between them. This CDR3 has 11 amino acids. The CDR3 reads CASSHGTEAFF. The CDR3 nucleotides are TGTGCCAGCAGCCACGGGACTGAAGCTTTCTTT.

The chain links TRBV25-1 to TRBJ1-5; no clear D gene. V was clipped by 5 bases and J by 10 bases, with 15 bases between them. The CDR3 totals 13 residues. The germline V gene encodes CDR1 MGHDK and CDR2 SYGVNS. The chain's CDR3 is CASSPDETGPQHF. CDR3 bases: TGTGCCAGCAGTCCGGATGAAACGGGACCCCAGCATTTT.

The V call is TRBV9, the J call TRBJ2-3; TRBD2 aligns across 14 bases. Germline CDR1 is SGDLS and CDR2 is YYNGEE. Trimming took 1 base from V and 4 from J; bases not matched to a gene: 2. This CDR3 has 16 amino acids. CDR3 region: CASSVLGLAGADTQYF. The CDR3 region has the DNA TGTGCCAGCAGCGTACTGGGACTAGCGGGAGCAGATACGCAGTATTTT.

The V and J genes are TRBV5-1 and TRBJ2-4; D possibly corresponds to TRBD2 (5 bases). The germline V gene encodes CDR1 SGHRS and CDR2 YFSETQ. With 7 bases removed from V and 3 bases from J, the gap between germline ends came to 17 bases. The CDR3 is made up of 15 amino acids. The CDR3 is CASSYPLDFKNIQYF. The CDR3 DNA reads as TGCGCCAGCTCATACCCCCTGGACTTCAAAAACATTCAGTACTTC.

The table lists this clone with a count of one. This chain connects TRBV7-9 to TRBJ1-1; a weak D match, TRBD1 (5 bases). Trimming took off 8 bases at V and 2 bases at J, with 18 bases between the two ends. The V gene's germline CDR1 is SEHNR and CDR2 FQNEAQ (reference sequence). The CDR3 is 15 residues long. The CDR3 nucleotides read TGTGCCAGCTTAGAAGGGGCGGACGGTAACACTGAAGCTTTCTTT. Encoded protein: CASLEGADGNTEAFF.

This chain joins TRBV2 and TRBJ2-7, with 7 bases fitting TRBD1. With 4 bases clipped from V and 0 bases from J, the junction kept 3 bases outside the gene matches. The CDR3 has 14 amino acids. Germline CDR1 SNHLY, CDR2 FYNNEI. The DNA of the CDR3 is TGTGCCAGCAGTGGACAGGGCGGCTCCTACGAGCAGTACTTC. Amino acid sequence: CASSGQGGSYEQYF. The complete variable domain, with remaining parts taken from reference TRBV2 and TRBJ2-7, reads EPEVTQTPSHQVTQMGQEVILRCVPISNHLYFYWYRQILGQKVEFLVSFYNNEISEKSEIFDDQFSVERPDGSNFTLKIRSTKLEDSAMYFCASSGQGGSYEQYFGPGTRLTVT.

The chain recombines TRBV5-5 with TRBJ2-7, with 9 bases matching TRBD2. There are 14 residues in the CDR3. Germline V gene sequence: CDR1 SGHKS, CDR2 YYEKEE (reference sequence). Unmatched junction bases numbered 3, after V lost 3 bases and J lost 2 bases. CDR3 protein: CASSWSGGTYEQYF. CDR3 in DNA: TGTGCCAGCAGCTGGAGCGGGGGGACCTACGAGCAGTACTTC.

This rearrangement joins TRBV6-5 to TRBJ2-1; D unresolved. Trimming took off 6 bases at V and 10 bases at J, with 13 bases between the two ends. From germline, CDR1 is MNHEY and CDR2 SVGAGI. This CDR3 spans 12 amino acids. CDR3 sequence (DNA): TGTGCCAGCAGCCCGATTGGTCGGGAGCAGTTCTTC. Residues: CASSPIGREQFF.

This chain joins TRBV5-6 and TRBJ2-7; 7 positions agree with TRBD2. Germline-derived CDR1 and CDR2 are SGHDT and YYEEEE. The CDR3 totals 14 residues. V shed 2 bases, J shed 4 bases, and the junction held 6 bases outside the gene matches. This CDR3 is CASSLSGDPYEQYF. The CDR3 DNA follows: TGTGCCAGCAGCTTAAGCGGGGACCCTTACGAGCAGTACTTC. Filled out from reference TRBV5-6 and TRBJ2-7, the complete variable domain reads DAGVTQSPTHLIKTRGQQVTLRCSPKSGHDTVSWYQQALGQGPQFIFQYYEEEERQRGNFPDRFSGHQFPNYSSELNVNALLLGDSALYLCASSLSGDPYEQYFGPGTRLTVT.

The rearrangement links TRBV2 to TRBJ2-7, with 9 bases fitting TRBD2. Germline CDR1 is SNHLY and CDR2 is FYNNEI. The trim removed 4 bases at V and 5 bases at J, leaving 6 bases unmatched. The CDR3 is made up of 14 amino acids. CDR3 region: CASSALAGTHEQYF. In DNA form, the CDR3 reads TGTGCCAGCAGTGCGCTAGCGGGAACCCACGAGCAGTACTTC.

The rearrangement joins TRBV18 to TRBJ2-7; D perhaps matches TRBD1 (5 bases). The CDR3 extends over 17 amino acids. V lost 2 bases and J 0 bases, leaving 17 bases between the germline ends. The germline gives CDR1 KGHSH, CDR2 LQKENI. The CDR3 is CASSPSSGATSSYEQYF. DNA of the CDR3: TGTGCCAGCTCACCAAGTAGTGGGGCCACCAGCTCCTACGAGCAGTACTTC.

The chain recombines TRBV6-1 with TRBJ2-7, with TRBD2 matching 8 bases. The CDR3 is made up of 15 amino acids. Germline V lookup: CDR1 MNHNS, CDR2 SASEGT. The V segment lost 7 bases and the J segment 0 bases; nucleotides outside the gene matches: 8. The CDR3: CASTQNGGASYEQYF. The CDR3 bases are TGTGCCAGCACCCAGAACGGGGGGGCCTCCTACGAGCAGTACTTC.

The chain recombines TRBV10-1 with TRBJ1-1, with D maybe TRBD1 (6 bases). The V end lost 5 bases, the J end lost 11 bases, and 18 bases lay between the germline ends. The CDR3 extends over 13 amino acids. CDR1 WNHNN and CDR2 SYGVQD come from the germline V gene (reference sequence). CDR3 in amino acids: CASSMDSSSYAFF. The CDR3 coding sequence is TGCGCCAGCAGTATGGACAGCTCTTCCTACGCTTTCTTT.

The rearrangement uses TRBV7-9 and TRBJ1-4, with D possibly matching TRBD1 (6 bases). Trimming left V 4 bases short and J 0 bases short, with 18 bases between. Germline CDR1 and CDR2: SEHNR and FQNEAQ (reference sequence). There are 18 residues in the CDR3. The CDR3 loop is CASSYKWGQVSTNEKLFF. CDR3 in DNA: TGTGCCAGCAGCTACAAATGGGGGCAGGTTTCAACTAATGAAAAACTGTTTTTT.

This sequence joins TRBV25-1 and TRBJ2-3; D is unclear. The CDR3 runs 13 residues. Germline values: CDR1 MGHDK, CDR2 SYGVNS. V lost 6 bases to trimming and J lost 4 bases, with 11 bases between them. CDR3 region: CASSRSGPDTQYF. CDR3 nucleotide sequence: TGTGCCAGCAGCCGAAGTGGGCCAGATACGCAGTATTTT. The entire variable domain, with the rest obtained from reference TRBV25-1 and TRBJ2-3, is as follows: EADIYQTPRYLVIGTGKKITLECSQTMGHDKMYWYQQDPGMELHLIHYSYGVNSTEKGDLSSESTVSRIRTEHFPLTLESARPSHTSQYLCASSRSGPDTQYFGPGTRLTVL.

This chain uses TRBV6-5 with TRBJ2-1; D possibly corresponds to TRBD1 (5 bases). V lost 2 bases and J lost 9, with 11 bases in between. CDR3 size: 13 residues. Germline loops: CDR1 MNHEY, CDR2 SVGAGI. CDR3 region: CASSYGQGGEQFF. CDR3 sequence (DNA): TGTGCCAGCAGTTACGGTCAGGGCGGTGAGCAGTTCTTC.

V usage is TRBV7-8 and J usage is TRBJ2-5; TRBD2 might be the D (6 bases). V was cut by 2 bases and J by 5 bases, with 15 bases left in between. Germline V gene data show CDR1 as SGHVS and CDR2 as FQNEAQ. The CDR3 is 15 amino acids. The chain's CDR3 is CASSLTTREVETQYF. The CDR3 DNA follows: TGTGCCAGCAGCTTAACCACGAGGGAGGTGGAGACCCAGTACTTC.

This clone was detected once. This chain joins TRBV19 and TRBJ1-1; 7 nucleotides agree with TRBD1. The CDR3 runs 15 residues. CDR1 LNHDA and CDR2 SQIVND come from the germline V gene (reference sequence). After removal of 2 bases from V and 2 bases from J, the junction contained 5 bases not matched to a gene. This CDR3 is CASSISRTGNTEAFF. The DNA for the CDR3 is TGTGCCAGTAGTATATCTCGGACAGGAAACACTGAAGCTTTCTTT.

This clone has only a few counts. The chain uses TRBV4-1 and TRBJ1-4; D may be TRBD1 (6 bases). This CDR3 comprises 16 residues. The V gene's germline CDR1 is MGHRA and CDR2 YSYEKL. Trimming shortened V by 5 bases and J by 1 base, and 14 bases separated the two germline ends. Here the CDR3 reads CASSNPLQGTNEKLFF. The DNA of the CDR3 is TGCGCCAGCAGCAACCCATTACAGGGAACTAATGAAAAACTGTTTTTT.